This record covers a single T cell receptor beta chain. The antigen remains unidentified. This sample stems from a study of CD8 T cells in Susac syndrome. Looking at the study overall: Within the group of sequenced Susac syndrome patients, roughly 6 had active disease and eight were in remission.

CDR3 size: 14 residues. Deletions cut 3 bases from V and 6 bases from J, with 15 bases between. After extraction with the RNeasy kit, about 0.45 to 1 ug of the RNA was reverse transcribed using random hexamers. Across 54 Vbeta and 13 Jbeta, immunoSEQ multiplex PCR amplified TCR beta CDR3. TCRdb fed the immunoSEQ multiplex PCR reads into MiXCR, producing one record per CDR3 protein. The data show about 150,000 distinct CDR3 sequences, nearly 97% seen once. Broader study findings: Repertoires of Susac syndrome CD4+ T cells lacked clonal expansion.

The chain combines TRBV12-3 or TRBV12-4 with TRBJ2-7, with D maybe TRBD1 (6 bases). This receptor was identified in a human donor with Susac syndrome. The material sequenced was CD4+ T cells from PBMCs. This CDR3 reads CASSLTGRTLEQYF. CDR3 DNA: TGTGCCAGCAGTTTGACAGGCCGAACCCTCGAGCAGTACTTC.